The source of this T cell receptor (beta chain) is a study of T-cell reconstitution after alpha-beta-depleted transplantation in children. Overall study results and limits: By about two months after transplant, alpha-beta T cells reportedly arose from several hundred graft clones that had expanded. Among T cells one year after transplant, newly produced cells accounted for most counts and diversity. Surviving recipient T cells and thymic progenitors produced the high day-60 TCRbeta diversity seen in some patients.

Unique molecular identifiers were used to barcode this TCRbeta library. MiXCR, applied by TCRdb to the PCR reads, yields one record per CDR3 protein. Seen here are roughly 300,000 distinct CDR3 sequences, roughly 12% observed once, and the top ten hold less than 25%. This clonotype showed up many times. The target antigen is unknown. This CDR3 has 14 amino acids. Germline V gene data show CDR1 as DFQATT and CDR2 as SNEGSKA (reference sequence). The V gene end was trimmed by 6 bases and the J gene end by 6 bases; junction bases not matched to a gene: 10. This clonotype was sampled from a male patient between 2 and 10 years old who had a stem cell transplant for chronic granulomatous disease, so the T cells may come from the graft donor. The chain joins TRBV20-1 to TRBJ2-2; TRBD1 matches at 7 bases. The material was peripheral blood, obtained 180 days after TCRalphabeta/CD19-depleted stem cell transplant. The DNA for the CDR3 is TGCAGTGCCACGACAGGGAATGGTCCCGGGGAGCTGTTTTTT. Its translation: CSATTGNGPGELFF.